This TCR beta chain came from a study of T cell responses to AZD1222 COVID-19 vaccine. Some clones are missing from TCRdb's copy, which holds only in-frame ones; the method was immunoSEQ multiplex PCR. The sample records about 130,000 clones, 85% being singletons. With 5 bases removed from V and 0 bases from J, the gap between germline ends came to 10 bases. The CDR3 is 15 residues long. The germline CDR1 and CDR2 sequences are LNHDA and SQIVND (reference sequence). This clone was seen just once. The TCR sequence derives from an adult who received the AZD1222 COVID-19 vaccine. Sequenced here: peripheral blood, sampled 28 days after the second AZD1222 dose. The V and J genes are TRBV19 and TRBJ2-2; D might be TRBD1 (5 bases). The chain's CDR3 is CASSLTASNTGELFF. CDR3 coding DNA: TGTGCCAGTAGTCTGACAGCTTCGAACACCGGGGAGCTGTTTTTT.